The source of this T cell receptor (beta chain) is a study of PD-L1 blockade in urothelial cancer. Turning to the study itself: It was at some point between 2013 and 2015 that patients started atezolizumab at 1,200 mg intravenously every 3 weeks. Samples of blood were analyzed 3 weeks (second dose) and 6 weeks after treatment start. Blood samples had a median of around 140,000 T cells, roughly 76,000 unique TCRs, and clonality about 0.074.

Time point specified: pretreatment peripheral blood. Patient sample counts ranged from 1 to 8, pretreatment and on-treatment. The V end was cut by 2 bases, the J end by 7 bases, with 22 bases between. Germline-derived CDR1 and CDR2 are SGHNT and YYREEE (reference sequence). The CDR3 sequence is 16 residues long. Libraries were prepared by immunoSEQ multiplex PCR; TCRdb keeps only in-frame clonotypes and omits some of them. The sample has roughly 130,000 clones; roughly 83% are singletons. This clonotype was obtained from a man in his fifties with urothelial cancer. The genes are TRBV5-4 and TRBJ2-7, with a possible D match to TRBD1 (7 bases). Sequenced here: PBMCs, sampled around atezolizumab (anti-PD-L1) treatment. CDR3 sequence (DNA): TGTGCCAGCAGCTTCCAGGGGGGAGTCATTTTAGGGGAGCAGTACTTC. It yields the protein CASSFQGGVILGEQYF.